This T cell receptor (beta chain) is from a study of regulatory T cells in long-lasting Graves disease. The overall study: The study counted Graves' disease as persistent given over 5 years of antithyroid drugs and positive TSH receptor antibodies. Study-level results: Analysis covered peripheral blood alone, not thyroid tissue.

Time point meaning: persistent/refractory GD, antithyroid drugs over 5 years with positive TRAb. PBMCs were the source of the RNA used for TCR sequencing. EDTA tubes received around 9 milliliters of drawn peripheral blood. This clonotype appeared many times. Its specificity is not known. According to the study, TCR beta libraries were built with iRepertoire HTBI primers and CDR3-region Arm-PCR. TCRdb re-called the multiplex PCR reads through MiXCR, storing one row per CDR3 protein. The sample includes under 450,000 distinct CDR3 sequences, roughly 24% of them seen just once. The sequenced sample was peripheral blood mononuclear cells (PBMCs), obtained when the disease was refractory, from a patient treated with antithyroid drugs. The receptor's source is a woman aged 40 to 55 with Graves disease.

CDR3 loop: CSAQNRDRGTYEQYF. Written as DNA, the CDR3 is TGCAGTGCTCAAAACCGGGACAGGGGAACCTACGAGCAGTACTTC. The V and J genes are TRBV20-1 and TRBJ2-7; 10 nucleotides align to TRBD1. Trimming at V came to 5 bases and at J to 2 bases, leaving 9 bases not matched to a gene. Germline V gene lookup returns CDR1 DFQATT and CDR2 SNEGSKA (reference sequence). The CDR3 totals 15 residues.